The source of this T cell receptor (beta chain) is a study of blood T cell repertoires in COVID-19. Between the trimmed V and J ends, which lost 2 bases and 1 base, there was a span of 12 bases. The V gene's germline CDR1 is SGHRS and CDR2 YFSETQ. CDR3 length equals 16 residues. Only in-frame clones appear in the TCRdb table, and some are missing; sequencing was by immunoSEQ multiplex PCR. The sample holds 160,000 or so clones, 75% to 85% seen once. V and J are TRBV5-1 and TRBJ2-2; weak D call: TRBD2 (5 bases). This receptor was identified in a woman aged 55-69 years who had recovered from COVID-19. The source material was PBMCs or T cells enriched from blood (not recorded which). CDR3 sequence reads: CASSLIGRGNTGELFF. CDR3 bases: TGCGCCAGCAGCTTAATAGGCCGGGGGAACACCGGGGAGCTGTTTTTT. Based on the CDR3 plus reference TRBV5-1 and TRBJ2-2, the full variable domain is KAGVTQTPRYLIKTRGQQVTLSCSPISGHRSVSWYQQTPGQGLQFLFEYFSETQRNKGNFPGRFSGRQFSNSRSEMNVSTLELGDSALYLCASSLIGRGNTGELFFGEGSRLTVL.